The rows below give T cell receptor beta chains drawn from one sample of a study of beta chain features in type 1 diabetes. Here immunoSEQ multiplex PCR was the method, and the copy in TCRdb shows in-frame clones only, minus some. This sample has around 280,000 clones, with 15% found just once. The sample was naive CD4+ T cells from blood. These receptors were collected from a man aged 18 to 30 with type 1 diabetes. Both conserved end residues are part of each CDR3. D genes are given only for firm matches. Size is omitted from some rows. Given values are once, few, many or a class for expanded clones.

d_call clone_size j_call v_call cdr3_nt cdr3_aa
TRBD1 NA TRBJ1-5 TRBV5-1 TGCGCCAGCAGTTTGACAGGGGGCTGGGATCAGCCCCAGCATTTT CASSLTGGWDQPQHF
TRBD2 NA TRBJ2-3 TRBV5-1 TGCGCCAGCAGCTTGGTTGGACTTAGCGGGGGGGTGAGCACAGATACGCAGTATTTT CASSLVGLSGGVSTDTQYF
TRBD2 few TRBJ2-2 TRBV6-5 TGTGCCAGCAGTTACTCAAGCGGGAGCGTCACCGGGGAGCTGTTTTTT CASSYSSGSVTGELFF
NA NA TRBJ2-7 TRBV12-2 TGCCCTAATCAGGGGGCCGACGAGCAGTACTTC CPNQGADEQYF
TRBD2 NA TRBJ2-1 TRBV2 TGTGCCAGCAGTGAAGCGGGAGGGTGGGACAATGAGCAGTTCTTC CASSEAGGWDNEQFF
TRBD2 NA TRBJ2-7 TRBV30 TGTGCCTGGAGTGGCGCCCTAGCGGGGACCTACGAGCAGTACTTC CAWSGALAGTYEQYF
NA NA TRBJ1-1 TRBV2 TGTGCCAGCAGTGAGCGGACAGATGAAGCTTTCTTT CASSERTDEAFF
TRBD1 few TRBJ2-7 TRBV28 TGTGCCAGCAGTTTAGGGACAGCGATCCCCTACGAGCAGTACTTC CASSLGTAIPYEQYF
TRBD1 NA TRBJ1-5 TRBV7-9 TGTGCCAGCAGCTCCGACAGGGACAATCAGCCCCAGCATTTT CASSSDRDNQPQHF
TRBD2 few TRBJ2-1 TRBV4-1 TGCGCCAGCAGCCAATTAGTGGCGGGAGTCCTTGTCAATGAGCAGTTCTTC CASSQLVAGVLVNEQFF
NA few TRBJ2-5 TRBV7-2 TGTGCCAGCAGCCGCCCCCCCTGGGCGACCCAGTACTTC CASSRPPWATQYF